This T cell receptor beta chain was sequenced during a study of Ad26.COV2.S vaccination and SARS-CoV-2 variants. This clone was seen once. Its target is not known. CDR1 is SGHAT and CDR2 is FQDESV in the germline V gene (reference sequence). CDR3 length equals 16 residues. Unmatched junction bases numbered 13, after V lost 5 bases and J lost 5 bases. Only in-frame clones appear in the TCRdb table, and some are missing; sequencing was by immunoSEQ multiplex PCR. This table holds about 94,000 clones, 82% found once. Findings and caveats of the study: Breadth, reportedly substantial, characterized the spike-specific CD8+ and CD4+ T cell responses after vaccination. Vaccine recipients had higher spike-specific TCR breadth than placebo recipients.

The sequencing used peripheral blood, collected after recovery from COVID-19. This chain connects TRBV11-1 to TRBJ2-7, with TRBD1 matching over 9 bases. This clonotype originated in a human donor who had recovered from COVID-19. CDR3: CASSTYDGTGSDEQYF. CDR3 sequence (DNA): TGTGCCAGCAGCACCTATGACGGGACAGGGAGCGACGAGCAGTACTTC. Using reference TRBV11-1 and TRBJ2-7 for the parts outside the CDR3, the full variable domain is EAEVAQSPRYKITEKSQAVAFWCDPISGHATLYWYRQILGQGPELLVQFQDESVVDDSQLPKDRFSAERLKGVDSTLKIQPAELGDSAMYLCASSTYDGTGSDEQYFGPGTRLTVT.